This TCR beta chain stems from a study of cytomegalovirus exposure and HLA in healthy donors. Study as a whole: The 120 or so validation repertoires were reported in a later analysis to have been generated on the same platform as the 666 first-cohort repertoires. The study, taken as a whole, reports: Altogether, about 160 TCR beta chains were recorded as cytomegalovirus-associated.

On this clone: Its cognate antigen is unknown.

This CDR3 has 17 amino acids. Unmatched junction bases numbered 3, after V lost 2 bases and J lost 5 bases. The germline gives CDR1 MDHEN, CDR2 SYDVKM. The data were produced by immunoSEQ multiplex PCR, yet TCRdb's version contains in-frame clones alone and is incomplete. Among a few hundred thousand clones, approximately 90% were seen once, and the ten largest hold under 0.85%. V gene TRBV28 combines with J gene TRBJ2-1; 16 nucleotides agree with TRBD2. Input material: PBMCs. The sequence was collected from a woman aged 18-29 years in good health and CMV-seronegative. CDR3 amino acids: CASSLEGLAGGDNEQFF. CDR3 DNA: TGTGCCAGCAGTTTAGAGGGACTAGCGGGAGGGGACAATGAGCAGTTCTTC.